The 7 T cell receptor beta chains below were found in one sample sequenced in a study of T cell clonality in common variable immunodeficiency. Findings and limits, study-wide: Common variable immunodeficiency TCR beta sequences reportedly had fewer deletions and N-nucleotide insertions.

Which antigens these TCRs recognize remains unknown. Profiled with immunoSEQ multiplex PCR; TCRdb holds only in-frame clones, not every one. The specimen has some 17,000 clones, none found just once. The sequencing sample was made of peripheral blood mononuclear cells. The origin of the receptors is a human donor with common variable immunodeficiency.

This clone was recorded at least ten times. Coverage ceases 3 residues before the CDR3 finishes, and the germline J gene fills in the end. The V call is TRBV29-1, the J call TRBJ2-2; D is perhaps TRBD1 (5 bases). Germline V gene sequence: CDR1 SQVTM, CDR2 ANQGSEA. This CDR3 is 12 amino acids long. V gave up 1 base and J gave up 6 bases, with 6 bases separating them. The covered CDR3 bases are TGCAGCGTTGAAGGGGGCGCCGGGGAG. Translated: CSVEGGAGE. The full CDR3 protein is CSVEGGAGELFF.

Of note for this clone: The read terminates 3 residues before the CDR3 end, so the remaining end is supplied by the germline J gene. The chain couples TRBV13 to TRBJ1-3; D is ambiguous. Germline CDR1 reads PRHDT; CDR2 reads FYEKMQ (reference sequence). The CDR3 loop spans 14 amino acids. Trimming shortened V by 6 bases and J by 1 base, and 10 bases separated the two germline ends. This chain's CDR3 is CASSSDSSGNTIYF. CDR3 bases read: TGTGCCAGCAGTTCCGACTCGTCTGGAAACACC.

This clone was seen repeatedly, ten times or more. Partial CDR3 DNA: TGTGCCAGCAGCCTTACGGGGACAGCTATCGCAGATACG. Protein: CASSLTGTAIADT. The whole CDR3 protein reads CASSLTGTAIADTQYF. This chain uses TRBV7-8 with TRBJ2-3; 7 positions agree with TRBD1. The sequence runs out 3 residues before the end of the CDR3; the remainder is reconstructed from the germline J gene. V dropped 5 bases and J dropped 4; count of bases not matched to a gene: 12. The CDR3 extends over 16 amino acids. Germline V gives CDR1 SGHVS, CDR2 FQNEAQ. Full variable domain (remainder filled in from reference TRBV7-8 and TRBJ2-3): GAGVSQSPRYKVAKRGQDVALRCDPISGHVSLFWYQQALGQGPEFLTYFQNEAQLDKSGLPSDRFFAERPEGSVSTLKIQRTQQEDSAVYLCASSLTGTAIADTQYFGPGTRLTVL.

Notes on this clone: Coverage ceases 3 residues before the CDR3 finishes, and the germline J gene fills in the end. The chain is built from TRBV18 and TRBJ1-1; TRBD1 matches 7 bases. Germline CDR1 and CDR2: KGHSH and LQKENI. J gave up 3 bases and V 1 base, and 23 bases lay outside the gene matches. CDR3 size: 21 residues. Incomplete CDR3 DNA: TGTGCCAGCTCACCACGATCGGACAGGTTCCCTATGGACCTCAGGCACACTGAA. Translation gives CASSPRSDRFPMDLRHTE. The whole CDR3 protein is CASSPRSDRFPMDLRHTEAFF.

This clone was recorded a few times. The read ends 3 residues before the CDR3 terminus; that terminus is restored from the germline J gene. V gene TRBV20-1 combines with J gene TRBJ1-2; perhaps TRBD1 as D (6 bases). V lost 3 bases and J lost 6, with 11 bases in between. In germline, CDR1 is DFQATT, CDR2 SNEGSKA (reference sequence). This CDR3 is 12 amino acids long. The CDR3 region is CSASVAGDGYTF. CDR3 bases read: TGCAGTGCTAGTGTGGCAGGGGATGGC.

This clone has more than one count but fewer than ten. The missing CDR3 end, 3 residues past where the read stops, is filled in from the germline J gene. V is TRBV19 and J is TRBJ2-1; 7 nucleotides line up with TRBD2. The V segment lost 6 bases and the J segment 9 bases; nucleotides outside the gene matches: 17. The CDR3 length is 16 residues. Per germline, CDR1 LNHDA and CDR2 SQIVND (reference sequence). The covered CDR3 bases are TGTGCCAGTAGGGTATACCCTCTAGCGGTCGGGGGTGAG. It yields the protein CASRVYPLAVGGE. The entire CDR3 is CASRVYPLAVGGEQFF.

Notes on this clone: The read halts 3 residues ahead of the CDR3 end, with the missing end drawn from the germline J gene. The chain links TRBV19 to TRBJ2-1; 15 bases fit TRBD2. The germline V gene has CDR1 LNHDA and CDR2 SQIVND (reference sequence). Trimming removed 3 bases from V and 0 bases from J; junction bases left unmatched: 6. The CDR3 has 19 amino acids. The CDR3 here is CASSIHGLAGGSSYNEQFF. The part of the CDR3 DNA that was read is TGTGCCAGTAGTATTCATGGACTAGCGGGGGGGAGCTCCTACAATGAG.